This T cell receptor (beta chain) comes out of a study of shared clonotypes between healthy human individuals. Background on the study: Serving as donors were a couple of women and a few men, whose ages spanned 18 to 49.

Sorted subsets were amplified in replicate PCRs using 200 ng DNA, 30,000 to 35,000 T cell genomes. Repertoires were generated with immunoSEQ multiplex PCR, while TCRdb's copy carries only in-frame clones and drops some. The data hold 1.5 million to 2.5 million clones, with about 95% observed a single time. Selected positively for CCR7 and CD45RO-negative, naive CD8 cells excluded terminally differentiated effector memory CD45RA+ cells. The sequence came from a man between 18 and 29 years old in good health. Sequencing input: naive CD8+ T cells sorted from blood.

The CDR3 region is CASSLAPSSYEQYF. CDR3 sequence (DNA): TGTGCCAGCAGCTTAGCGCCTAGCTCCTACGAGCAGTACTTC. The chain uses TRBV7-2 and TRBJ2-7; D call uncertain. V lost 0 bases to trimming and J lost 0 bases, with 6 bases between them. CDR1 is SGHTA, CDR2 FQGNSA, per germline. The CDR3 contains 14 residues.